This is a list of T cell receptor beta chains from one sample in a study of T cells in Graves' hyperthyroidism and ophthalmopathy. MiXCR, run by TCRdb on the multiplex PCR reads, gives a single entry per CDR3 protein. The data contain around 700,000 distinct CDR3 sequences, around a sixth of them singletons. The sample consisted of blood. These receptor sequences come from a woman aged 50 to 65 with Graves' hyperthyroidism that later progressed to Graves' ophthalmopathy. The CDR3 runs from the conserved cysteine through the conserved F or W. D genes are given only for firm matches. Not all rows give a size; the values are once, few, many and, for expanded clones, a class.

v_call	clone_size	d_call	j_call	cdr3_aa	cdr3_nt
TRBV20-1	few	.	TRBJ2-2	CSARETQNTGELFF	TGCAGTGCTAGAGAAACGCAGAACACCGGGGAGCTGTTTTTT
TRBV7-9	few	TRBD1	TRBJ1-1	CASSPGGGGGTEAFF	TGTGCCAGCAGCCCAGGGGGGGGAGGAGGCACTGAAGCTTTCTTT
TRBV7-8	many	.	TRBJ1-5	CASSLAGGSNQPQHF	TGTGCCAGCAGCTTAGCAGGGGGAAGCAATCAGCCCCAGCATTTT
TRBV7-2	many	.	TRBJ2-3	CASRKGLGTDTQYF	TGTGCCAGCAGGAAGGGACTCGGCACAGATACGCAGTATTTT
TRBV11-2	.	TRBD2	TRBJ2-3	CASSIDWTSGGATDTQYF	TGTGCCAGCAGCATCGACTGGACTAGCGGGGGGGCCACAGATACGCAGTATTTT
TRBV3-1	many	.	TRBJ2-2	CASSQEWRTGELFF	TGTGCCAGCAGCCAAGAATGGAGGACCGGGGAGCTGTTTTTT
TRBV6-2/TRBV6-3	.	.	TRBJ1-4	CASSSRGINEKLFF	TGTGCCAGCAGTTCTCGGGGGATTAATGAAAAACTGTTTTTT
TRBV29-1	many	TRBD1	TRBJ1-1	CSVGTGDTEAFF	TGCAGCGTGGGGACAGGCGACACTGAAGCTTTCTTT
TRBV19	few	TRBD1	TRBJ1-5	CASNQDRVQPQHF	TGTGCCAGTAACCAGGACAGGGTTCAGCCCCAGCATTTT
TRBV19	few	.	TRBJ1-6	CASSIERTDSPLHF	TGTGCCAGTAGTATAGAACGGACAGATTCACCCCTCCACTTT
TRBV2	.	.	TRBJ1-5	CASSDPLSLEVQPQHF	TGTGCCAGCAGTGATCCTCTTTCACTGGAGGTTCAGCCCCAGCATTTT
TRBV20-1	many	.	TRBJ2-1	CSASEDNEQFF	TGCAGTGCTAGTGAGGACAATGAGCAGTTCTTC
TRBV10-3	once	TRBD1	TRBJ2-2	CAISESGHRTGRTGELFF	TGTGCCATCAGTGAGTCGGGGCACCGGACAGGGCGAACCGGGGAGCTGTTTTTT
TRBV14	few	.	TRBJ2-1	CASSQDWGASHASEQFF	TGTGCCAGCAGCCAAGATTGGGGGGCGAGTCATGCGTCTGAGCAGTTCTTC
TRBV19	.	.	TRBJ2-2	CASRGERTAGTGELFF	TGTGCCAGTCGGGGCGAACGGACGGCGGGGACCGGGGAGCTGTTTTTT
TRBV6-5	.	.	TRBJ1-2	CASSYGVDGYTF	TGTGCCAGCAGTTACGGTGTAGATGGCTACACCTTC
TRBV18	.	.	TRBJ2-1	CASSPPEGEQFF	TGTGCCAGCTCACCACCAGAAGGTGAGCAGTTCTTC
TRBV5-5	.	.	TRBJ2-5	CASRMTQYF	TGTGCCAGCAGGATGACCCAGTACTTC
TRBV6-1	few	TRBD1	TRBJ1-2	CASSATGTGRGYTF	TGTGCCAGCAGTGCCACCGGGACAGGTCGTGGCTACACCTTC
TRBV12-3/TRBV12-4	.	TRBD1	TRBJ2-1	CASDRVGQGVFNEQFF	TGTGCCAGCGACCGGGTGGGACAGGGAGTATTTAATGAGCAGTTCTTC
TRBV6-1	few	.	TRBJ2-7	CASSEGPLYEQYF	TGTGCCAGCAGTGAAGGCCCCCTATACGAGCAGTACTTC
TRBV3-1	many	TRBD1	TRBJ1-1	CASSQTGGAGTYTEAFF	TGTGCCAGCAGCCAAACAGGGGGCGCTGGGACTTATACTGAAGCTTTCTTT
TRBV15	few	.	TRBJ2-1	CATSRDVRDSQLVGQFF	TGTGCCACCAGCAGAGACGTGCGGGACTCCCAACTTGTGGGGCAGTTCTTC
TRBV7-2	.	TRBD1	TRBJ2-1	CASSLVGVGQGLNEQFF	TGTGCCAGCAGCTTAGTAGGTGTTGGACAGGGGCTGAATGAGCAGTTCTTC
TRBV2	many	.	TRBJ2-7	CASSEEWGNYYEQYF	TGTGCCAGCAGTGAAGAATGGGGTAACTACTACGAGCAGTACTTC
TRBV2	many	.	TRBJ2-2	CASSEVPLLGELFF	TGTGCCAGCAGTGAGGTTCCCCTTTTAGGGGAGCTGTTTTTT
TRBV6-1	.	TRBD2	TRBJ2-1	CASSELGGVANEQFF	TGTGCCAGCAGTGAATTGGGGGGGGTCGCAAATGAGCAGTTCTTC
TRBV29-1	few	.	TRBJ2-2	CSVESAGTFNTGELFF	TGCAGCGTTGAAAGTGCAGGGACGTTCAACACCGGGGAGCTGTTTTTT
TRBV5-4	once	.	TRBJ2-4	CASSLDPSGLAKNIQYF	TGTGCCAGCAGCTTGGATCCCTCCGGTTTAGCCAAAAACATTCAGTACTTC
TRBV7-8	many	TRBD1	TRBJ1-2	CASSPDGQGVTYGYTF	TGTGCCAGCAGCCCCGACGGACAGGGGGTTACTTATGGCTACACCTTC
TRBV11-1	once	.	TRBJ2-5	CASSLDHASETQYF	TGTGCCAGCAGCTTAGACCACGCTTCGGAGACCCAGTACTTC
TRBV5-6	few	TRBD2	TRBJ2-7	CASSLVFSGTYEQYF	TGTGCCAGCAGCTTGGTTTTTAGCGGGACCTACGAGCAGTACTTC
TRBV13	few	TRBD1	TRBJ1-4	CASSQRTGGVEKLFF	TGTGCCAGCAGTCAACGGACAGGAGGGGTCGAAAAACTGTTTTTT
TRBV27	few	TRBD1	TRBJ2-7	CASSVGGSSYEQYF	TGTGCCAGCAGTGTAGGGGGCTCCTCCTACGAGCAGTACTTC
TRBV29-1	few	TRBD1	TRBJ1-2	CSARLDREGYTF	TGCAGCGCCAGGCTGGACAGGGAAGGCTACACCTTC
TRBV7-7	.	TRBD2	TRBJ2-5	CASSLTSGGFRETQYF	TGTGCTAGCAGCTTGACTAGCGGGGGGTTTAGAGAGACCCAGTACTTC
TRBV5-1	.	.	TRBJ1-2	CASSPLRSSNYGYTF	TGCGCCAGCAGCCCCCTGAGATCGTCTAACTATGGCTACACCTTC
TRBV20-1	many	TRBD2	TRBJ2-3	CSAQLSGGIADTQYF	TGCAGTGCACAACTTAGCGGGGGTATTGCGGATACGCAGTATTTT
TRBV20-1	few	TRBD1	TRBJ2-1	CSARTGGHEQFF	TGCAGTGCTAGAACAGGGGGGCATGAGCAGTTCTTC
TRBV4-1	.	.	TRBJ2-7	CASSHEILAKNVREQYF	TGCGCCAGCAGCCATGAAATACTAGCCAAAAACGTGAGGGAGCAGTACTTC
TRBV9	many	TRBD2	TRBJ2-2	CASSVGSGGAATGELFF	TGTGCCAGCAGCGTAGGTAGCGGGGGGGCGGCGACCGGGGAGCTGTTTTTT
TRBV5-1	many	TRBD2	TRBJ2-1	CASSLKAGGYNEQFF	TGCGCCAGCAGCTTGAAGGCGGGAGGATACAATGAGCAGTTCTTC
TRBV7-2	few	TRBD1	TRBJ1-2	CASSLGQGVTWYGYTF	TGTGCCAGCAGCTTAGGACAGGGGGTGACTTGGTATGGCTACACCTTC
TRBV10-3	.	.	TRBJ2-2	CAITTGVRADTGELFF	TGTGCCATCACCACGGGGGTGCGTGCGGACACCGGGGAGCTGTTTTTT
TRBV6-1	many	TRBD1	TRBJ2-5	CASSEGTGVGETQYF	TGTGCCAGCAGTGAAGGGACAGGGGTTGGTGAGACCCAGTACTTC
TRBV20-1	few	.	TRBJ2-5	CSARPDYKETQYF	TGCAGTGCTAGACCGGACTATAAAGAGACCCAGTACTTC
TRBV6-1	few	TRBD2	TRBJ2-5	CASSYSGSKETQYF	TGTGCCAGCAGTTACAGCGGGAGTAAAGAGACCCAGTACTTC
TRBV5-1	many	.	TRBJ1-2	CASSLAAGYGYTF	TGCGCCAGCAGCTTGGCCGCAGGCTATGGCTACACCTTC
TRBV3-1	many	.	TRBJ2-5	CASSQDGGGTQYF	TGTGCCAGCAGCCAAGATGGAGGGGGGACCCAGTACTTC
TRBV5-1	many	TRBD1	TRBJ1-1	CASSTGQGVAEAFF	TGCGCCAGCAGCACCGGACAGGGGGTGGCTGAAGCTTTCTTT